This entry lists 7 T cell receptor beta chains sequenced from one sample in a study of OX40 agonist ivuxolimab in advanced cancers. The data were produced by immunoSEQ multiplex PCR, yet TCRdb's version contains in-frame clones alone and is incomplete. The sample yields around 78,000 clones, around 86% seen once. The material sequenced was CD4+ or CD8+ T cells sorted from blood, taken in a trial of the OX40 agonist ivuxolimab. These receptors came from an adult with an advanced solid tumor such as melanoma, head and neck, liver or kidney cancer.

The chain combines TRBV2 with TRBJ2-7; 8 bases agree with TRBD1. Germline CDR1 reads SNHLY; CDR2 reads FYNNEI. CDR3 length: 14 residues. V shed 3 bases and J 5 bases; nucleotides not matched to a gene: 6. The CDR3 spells CASSDEQGVHEQYF. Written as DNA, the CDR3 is TGTGCCAGCAGTGATGAACAGGGGGTCCACGAGCAGTACTTC. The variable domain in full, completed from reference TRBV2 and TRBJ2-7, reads EPEVTQTPSHQVTQMGQEVILRCVPISNHLYFYWYRQILGQKVEFLVSFYNNEISEKSEIFDDQFSVERPDGSNFTLKIRSTKLEDSAMYFCASSDEQGVHEQYFGPGTRLTVT.

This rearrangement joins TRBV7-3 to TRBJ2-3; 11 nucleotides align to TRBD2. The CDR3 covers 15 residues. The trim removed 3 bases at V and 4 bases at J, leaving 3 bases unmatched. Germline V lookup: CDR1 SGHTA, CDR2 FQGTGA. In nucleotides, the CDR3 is TGTGCCAGCAGCTTTGGGACTAGCGGATCAGATACGCAGTATTTT. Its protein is CASSFGTSGSDTQYF.

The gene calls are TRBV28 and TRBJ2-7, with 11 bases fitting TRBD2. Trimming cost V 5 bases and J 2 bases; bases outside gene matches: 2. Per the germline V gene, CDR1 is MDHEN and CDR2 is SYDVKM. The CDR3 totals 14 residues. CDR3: CASSPGLAAYEQYF. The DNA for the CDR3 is TGTGCCAGCAGTCCGGGACTAGCGGCCTACGAGCAGTACTTC.

CDR3 in DNA: TGTGCCAGCAGCGGGACCTATAGCAATCAGCCCCAGCATTTT. It encodes CASSGTYSNQPQHF. The chain links TRBV6-6 to TRBJ1-5, with a weak D call TRBD1 (5 bases). CDR1 is MNHNY and CDR2 is SVGAGI in the germline V gene (reference sequence). The CDR3 extends over 14 amino acids. V was trimmed by 6 bases and J by 0 bases, leaving 9 bases between them.

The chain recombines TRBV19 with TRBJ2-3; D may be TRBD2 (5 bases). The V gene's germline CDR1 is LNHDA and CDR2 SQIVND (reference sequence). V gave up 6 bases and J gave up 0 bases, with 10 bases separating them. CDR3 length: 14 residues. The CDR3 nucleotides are TGTGCCAGTAGCGACTATCCCAGCACAGATACGCAGTATTTT. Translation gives CASSDYPSTDTQYF.

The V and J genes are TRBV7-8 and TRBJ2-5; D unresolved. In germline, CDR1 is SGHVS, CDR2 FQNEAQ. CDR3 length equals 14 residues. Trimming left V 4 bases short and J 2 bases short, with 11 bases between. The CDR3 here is CASSSGLVQETQYF. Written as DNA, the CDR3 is TGTGCCAGCAGCTCCGGGTTGGTACAAGAGACCCAGTACTTC.

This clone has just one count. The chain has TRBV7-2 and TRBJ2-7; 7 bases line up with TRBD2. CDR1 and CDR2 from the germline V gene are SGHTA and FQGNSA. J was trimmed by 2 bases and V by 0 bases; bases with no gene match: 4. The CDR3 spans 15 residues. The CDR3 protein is CASSLAWTSPYEQYF. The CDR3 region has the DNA TGTGCCAGCAGCTTAGCCTGGACTAGTCCCTACGAGCAGTACTTC.